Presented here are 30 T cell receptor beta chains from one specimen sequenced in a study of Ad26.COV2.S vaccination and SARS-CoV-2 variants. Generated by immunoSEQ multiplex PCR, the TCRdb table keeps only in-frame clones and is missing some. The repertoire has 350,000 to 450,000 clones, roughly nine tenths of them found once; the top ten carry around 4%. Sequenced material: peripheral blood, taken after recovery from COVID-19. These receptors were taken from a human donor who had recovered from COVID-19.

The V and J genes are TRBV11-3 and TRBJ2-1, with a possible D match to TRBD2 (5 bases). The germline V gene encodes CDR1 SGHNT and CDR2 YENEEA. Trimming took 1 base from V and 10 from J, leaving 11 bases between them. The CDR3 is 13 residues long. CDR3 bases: TGTGCCAGCAGCTTAGTCGAGGGCGGAGAGCAGTTCTTC. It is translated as CASSLVEGGEQFF.

CDR3 loop: CASSPQAGPAPRYGYTF. DNA for the CDR3: TGTGCCAGCTCACCACAGGCAGGGCCCGCTCCGCGCTATGGCTACACCTTC. The rearrangement joins TRBV18 to TRBJ1-2; possibly TRBD1 for D (5 bases). CDR1 is KGHSH and CDR2 is LQKENI in the germline V gene. Trimming shortened V by 1 base and J by 4 bases, and 19 bases separated the two germline ends. The CDR3 loop spans 17 amino acids.

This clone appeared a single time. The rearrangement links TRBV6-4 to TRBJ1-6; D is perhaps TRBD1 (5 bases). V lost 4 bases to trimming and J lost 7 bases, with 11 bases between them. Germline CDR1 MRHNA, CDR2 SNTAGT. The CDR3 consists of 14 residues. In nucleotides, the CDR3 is TGTGCCAGCAGTGTGGGGCCGGGAAATTCACCCCTCCACTTT. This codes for CASSVGPGNSPLHF.

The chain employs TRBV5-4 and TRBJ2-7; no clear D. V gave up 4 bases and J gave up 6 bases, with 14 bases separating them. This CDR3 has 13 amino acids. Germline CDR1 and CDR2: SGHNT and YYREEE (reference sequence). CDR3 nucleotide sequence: TGTGCCAGCAGCCCACCGGCGGTAAGCGAGCAGTACTTC. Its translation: CASSPPAVSEQYF. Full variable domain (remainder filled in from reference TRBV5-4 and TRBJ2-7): ETGVTQSPTHLIKTRGQQVTLRCSSQSGHNTVSWYQQALGQGPQFIFQYYREEENGRGNFPPRFSGLQFPNYSSELNVNALELDDSALYLCASSPPAVSEQYFGPGTRLTVT.

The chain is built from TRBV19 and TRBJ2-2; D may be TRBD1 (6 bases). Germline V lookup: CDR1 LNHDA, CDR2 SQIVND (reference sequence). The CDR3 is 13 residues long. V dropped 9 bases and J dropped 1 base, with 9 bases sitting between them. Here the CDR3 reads CASGTLNTGELFF. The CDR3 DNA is TGTGCCAGCGGGACACTGAACACCGGGGAGCTGTTTTTT.

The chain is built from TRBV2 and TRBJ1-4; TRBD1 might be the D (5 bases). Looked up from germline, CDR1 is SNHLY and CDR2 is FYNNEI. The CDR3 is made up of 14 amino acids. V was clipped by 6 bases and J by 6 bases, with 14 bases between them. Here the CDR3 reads CASRTGTGDEKLFF. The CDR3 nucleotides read TGTGCCAGCAGGACCGGTACGGGGGATGAAAAACTGTTTTTT. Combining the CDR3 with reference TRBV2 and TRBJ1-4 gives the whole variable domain EPEVTQTPSHQVTQMGQEVILRCVPISNHLYFYWYRQILGQKVEFLVSFYNNEISEKSEIFDDQFSVERPDGSNFTLKIRSTKLEDSAMYFCASRTGTGDEKLFFGSGTQLSVL.

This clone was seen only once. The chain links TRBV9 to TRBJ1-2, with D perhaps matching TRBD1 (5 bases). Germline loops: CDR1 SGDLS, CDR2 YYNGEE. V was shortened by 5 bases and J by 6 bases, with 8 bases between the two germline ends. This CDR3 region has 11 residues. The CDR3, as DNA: TGTGCCAGCAGGGAAGGGGATGGCTACACCTTC. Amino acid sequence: CASREGDGYTF.

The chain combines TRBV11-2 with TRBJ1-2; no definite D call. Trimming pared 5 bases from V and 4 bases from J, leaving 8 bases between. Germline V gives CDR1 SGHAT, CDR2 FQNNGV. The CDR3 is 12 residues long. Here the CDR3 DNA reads TGTGCCAGCAGCACTACCGGCTATGGCTACACCTTC. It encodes CASSTTGYGYTF.

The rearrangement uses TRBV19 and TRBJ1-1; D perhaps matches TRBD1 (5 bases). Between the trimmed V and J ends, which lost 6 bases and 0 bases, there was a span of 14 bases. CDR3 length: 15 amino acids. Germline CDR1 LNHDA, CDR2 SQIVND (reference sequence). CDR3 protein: CASRSRAGLNTEAFF. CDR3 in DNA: TGTGCCAGTAGGTCAAGGGCGGGGCTGAACACTGAAGCTTTCTTT.

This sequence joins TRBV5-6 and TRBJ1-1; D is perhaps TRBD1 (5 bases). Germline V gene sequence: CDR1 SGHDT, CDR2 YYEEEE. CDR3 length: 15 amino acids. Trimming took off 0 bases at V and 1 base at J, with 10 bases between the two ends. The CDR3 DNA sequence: TGTGCCAGCAGCTTGGCTGGGGGACGGAACACTGAAGCTTTCTTT. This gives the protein CASSLAGGRNTEAFF.

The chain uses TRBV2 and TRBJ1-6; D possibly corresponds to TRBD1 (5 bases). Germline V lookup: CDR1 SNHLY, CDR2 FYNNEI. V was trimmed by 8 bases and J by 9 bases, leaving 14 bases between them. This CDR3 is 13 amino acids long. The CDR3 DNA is TGTGCCAGCGTGGTGGGAAGGGGTTCACCCCTCCACTTT. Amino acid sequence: CASVVGRGSPLHF.

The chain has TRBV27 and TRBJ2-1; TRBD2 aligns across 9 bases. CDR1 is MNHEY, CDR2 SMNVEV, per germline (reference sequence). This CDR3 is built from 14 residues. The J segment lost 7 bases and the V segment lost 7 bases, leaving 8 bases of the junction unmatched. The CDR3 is CASTLAGSRNEQFF. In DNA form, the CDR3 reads TGTGCCAGCACCCTAGCGGGGTCTAGGAATGAGCAGTTCTTC.

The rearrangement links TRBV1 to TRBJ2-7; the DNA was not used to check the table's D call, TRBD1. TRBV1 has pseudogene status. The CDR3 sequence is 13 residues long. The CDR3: CTSSQSPLGGQYF. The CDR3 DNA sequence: TGCACCAGCAGCCAAAGCCCCCTAGGGGGGCAGTACTTC.

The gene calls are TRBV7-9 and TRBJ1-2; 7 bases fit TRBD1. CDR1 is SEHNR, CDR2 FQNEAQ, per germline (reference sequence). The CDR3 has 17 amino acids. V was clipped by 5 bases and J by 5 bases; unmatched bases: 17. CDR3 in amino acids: CASSLSTGTLLGYGYTF. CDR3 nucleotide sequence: TGTGCCAGCAGCCTTTCGACAGGGACCTTACTCGGGTATGGCTACACCTTC. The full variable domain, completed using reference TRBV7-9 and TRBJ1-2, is DTGVSQNPRHKITKRGQNVTFRCDPISEHNRLYWYRQTLGQGPEFLTYFQNEAQLEKSRLLSDRFSAERPKGSFSTLEIQRTEQGDSAMYLCASSLSTGTLLGYGYTFGSGTRLTVV.

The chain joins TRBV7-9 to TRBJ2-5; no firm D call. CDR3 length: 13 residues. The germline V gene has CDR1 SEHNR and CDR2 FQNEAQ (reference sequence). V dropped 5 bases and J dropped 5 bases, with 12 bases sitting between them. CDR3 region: CASSDGLGETQYF. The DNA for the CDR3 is TGTGCCAGCAGCGACGGCCTGGGGGAGACCCAGTACTTC.

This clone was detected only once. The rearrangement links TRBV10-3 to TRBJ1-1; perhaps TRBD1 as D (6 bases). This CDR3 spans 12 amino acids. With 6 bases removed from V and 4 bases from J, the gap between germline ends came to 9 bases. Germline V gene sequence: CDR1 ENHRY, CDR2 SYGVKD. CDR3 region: CAISRGLTEAFF. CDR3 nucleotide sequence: TGTGCCATCAGCAGGGGACTCACTGAAGCTTTCTTT.

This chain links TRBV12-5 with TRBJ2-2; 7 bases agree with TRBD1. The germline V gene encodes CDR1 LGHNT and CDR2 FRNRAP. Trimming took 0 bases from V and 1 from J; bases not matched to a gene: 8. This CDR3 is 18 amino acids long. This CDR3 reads CASGLVYPGTENTGELFF. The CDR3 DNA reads TGTGCTAGTGGTTTGGTATACCCGGGGACAGAGAACACCGGGGAGCTGTTTTTT.

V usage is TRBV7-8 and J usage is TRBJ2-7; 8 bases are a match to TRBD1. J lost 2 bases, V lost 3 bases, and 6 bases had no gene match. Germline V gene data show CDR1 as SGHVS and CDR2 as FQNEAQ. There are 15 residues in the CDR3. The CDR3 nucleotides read TGTGCCAGCAGCTTTCAGGACAGGGCGACCTACGAGCAGTACTTC. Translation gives CASSFQDRATYEQYF.

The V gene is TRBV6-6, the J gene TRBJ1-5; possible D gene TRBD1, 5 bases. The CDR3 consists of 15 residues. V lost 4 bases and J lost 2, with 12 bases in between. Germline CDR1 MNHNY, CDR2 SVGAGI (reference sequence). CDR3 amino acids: CASSFQGTGNQPQHF. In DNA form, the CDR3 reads TGTGCCAGCAGTTTCCAGGGTACGGGCAATCAGCCCCAGCATTTT.

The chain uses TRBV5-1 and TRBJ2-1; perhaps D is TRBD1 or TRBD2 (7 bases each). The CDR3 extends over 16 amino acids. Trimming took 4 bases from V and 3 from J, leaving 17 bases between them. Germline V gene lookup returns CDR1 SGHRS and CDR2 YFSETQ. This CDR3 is CASSPGGQGGYNEQFF. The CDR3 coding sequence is TGCGCCAGCAGCCCCGGGGGGCAGGGGGGCTACAATGAGCAGTTCTTC.

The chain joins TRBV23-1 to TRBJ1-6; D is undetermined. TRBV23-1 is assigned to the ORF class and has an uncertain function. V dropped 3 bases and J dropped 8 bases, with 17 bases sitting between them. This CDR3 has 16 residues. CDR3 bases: TGCGCCAGCAGTCAGTCCAGTCATCCCGGGGATTCACCCCTCCACTTT. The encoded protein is CASSQSSHPGDSPLHF.

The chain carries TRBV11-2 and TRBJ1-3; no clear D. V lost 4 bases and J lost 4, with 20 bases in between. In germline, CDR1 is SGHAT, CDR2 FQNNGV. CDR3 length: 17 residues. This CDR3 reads CASSSRSAPGKGNTIYF. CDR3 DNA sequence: TGTGCCAGCAGCTCCCGATCAGCGCCGGGAAAGGGAAACACCATATATTTT.

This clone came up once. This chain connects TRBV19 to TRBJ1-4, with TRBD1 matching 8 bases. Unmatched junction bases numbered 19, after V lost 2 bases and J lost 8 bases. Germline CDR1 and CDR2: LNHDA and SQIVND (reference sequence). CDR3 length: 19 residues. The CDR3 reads CASSISPRYLTGAGEKLFF. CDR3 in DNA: TGTGCCAGTAGTATAAGTCCCCGGTACTTGACAGGGGCGGGGGAAAAACTGTTTTTT.

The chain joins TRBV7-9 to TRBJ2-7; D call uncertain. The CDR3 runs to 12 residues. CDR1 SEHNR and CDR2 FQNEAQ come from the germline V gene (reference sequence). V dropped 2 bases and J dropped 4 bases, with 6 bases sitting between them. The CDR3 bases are TGTGCCAGCAGCTTAAGGTGGTACGAGCAGTACTTC. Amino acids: CASSLRWYEQYF. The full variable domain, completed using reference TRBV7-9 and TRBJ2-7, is DTGVSQNPRHKITKRGQNVTFRCDPISEHNRLYWYRQTLGQGPEFLTYFQNEAQLEKSRLLSDRFSAERPKGSFSTLEIQRTEQGDSAMYLCASSLRWYEQYFGPGTRLTVT.

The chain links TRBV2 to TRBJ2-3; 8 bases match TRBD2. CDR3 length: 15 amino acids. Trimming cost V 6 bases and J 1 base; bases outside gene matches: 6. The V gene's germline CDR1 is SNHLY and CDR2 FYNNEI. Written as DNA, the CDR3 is TGTGCCAGCAGCCTGGACGGGGGGGGCACAGATACGCAGTATTTT. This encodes CASSLDGGGTDTQYF.

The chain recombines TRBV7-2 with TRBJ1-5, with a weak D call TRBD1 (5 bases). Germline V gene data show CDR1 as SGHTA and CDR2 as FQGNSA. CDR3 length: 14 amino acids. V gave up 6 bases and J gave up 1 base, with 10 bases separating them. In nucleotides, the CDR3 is TGTGCCAGCAGTTGGGACGGGAGCAATCAGCCCCAGCATTTT. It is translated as CASSWDGSNQPQHF.

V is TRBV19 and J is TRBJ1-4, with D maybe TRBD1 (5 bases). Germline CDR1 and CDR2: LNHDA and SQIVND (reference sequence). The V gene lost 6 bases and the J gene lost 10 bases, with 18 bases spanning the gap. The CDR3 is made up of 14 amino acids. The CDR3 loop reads CASSPQVAKGKLFF. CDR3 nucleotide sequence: TGTGCCAGTAGCCCACAGGTTGCCAAGGGAAAACTGTTTTTT.

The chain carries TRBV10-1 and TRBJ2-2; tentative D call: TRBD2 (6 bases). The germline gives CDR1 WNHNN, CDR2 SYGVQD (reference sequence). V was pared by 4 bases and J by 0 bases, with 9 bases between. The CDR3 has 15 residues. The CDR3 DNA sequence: TGCGCCAGCAGTGGCGGGGACGCGAACACCGGGGAGCTGTTTTTT. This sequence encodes CASSGGDANTGELFF.

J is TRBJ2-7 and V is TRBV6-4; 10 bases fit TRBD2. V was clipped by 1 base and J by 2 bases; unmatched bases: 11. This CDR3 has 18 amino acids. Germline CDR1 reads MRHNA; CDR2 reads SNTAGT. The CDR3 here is CASSDLAGGQSTPYEQYF. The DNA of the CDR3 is TGTGCCAGCAGTGACTTAGCGGGGGGCCAATCTACCCCCTACGAGCAGTACTTC.

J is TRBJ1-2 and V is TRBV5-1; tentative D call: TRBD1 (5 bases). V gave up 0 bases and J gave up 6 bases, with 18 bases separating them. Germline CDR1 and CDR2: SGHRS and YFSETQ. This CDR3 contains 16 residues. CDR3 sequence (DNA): TGCGCCAGCAGCTTGGAAATTTCAGGCAAAGGGGATGGCTACACCTTC. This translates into CASSLEISGKGDGYTF.